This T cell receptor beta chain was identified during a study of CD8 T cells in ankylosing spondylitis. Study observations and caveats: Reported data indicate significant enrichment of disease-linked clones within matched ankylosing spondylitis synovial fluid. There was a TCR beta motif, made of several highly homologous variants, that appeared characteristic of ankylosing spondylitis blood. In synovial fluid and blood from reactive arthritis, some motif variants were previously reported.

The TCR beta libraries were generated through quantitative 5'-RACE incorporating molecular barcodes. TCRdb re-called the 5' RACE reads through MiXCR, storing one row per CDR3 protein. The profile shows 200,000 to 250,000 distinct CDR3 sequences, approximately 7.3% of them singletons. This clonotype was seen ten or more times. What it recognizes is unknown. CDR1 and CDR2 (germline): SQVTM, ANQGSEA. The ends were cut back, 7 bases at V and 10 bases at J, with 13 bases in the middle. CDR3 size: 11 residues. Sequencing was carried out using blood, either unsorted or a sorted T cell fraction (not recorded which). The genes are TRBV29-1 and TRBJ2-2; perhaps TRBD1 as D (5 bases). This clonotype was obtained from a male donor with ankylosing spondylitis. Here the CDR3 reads CSATQDTELFF. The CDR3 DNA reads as TGCAGCGCCACACAGGACACGGAGCTGTTTTTT.